The rows below give T cell receptor beta chains drawn from one sample of a study of T cell changes during pregnancy in multiple sclerosis. Data came from immunoSEQ multiplex PCR; TCRdb stores just in-frame clones and leaves some out. The table has 60,000 or so clones, approximately 87% seen once. The sample was peripheral blood from another person, used as feeder cells. Receptors originate from a human donor whose cells served as feeder cells for cultures in a pregnancy study. The CDR3 runs from the conserved cysteine through the conserved F or W. The D gene is left open where the match is weak. Size values are once, few and many counts, or a class for expanded clones, and some rows have none.

V,size,D,length,J,DNA,CDR3
TRBV9,.,.,16,TRBJ1-6,TGTGCCAGCAGCCCGTTAGGGGGGATCTATAATTCACCCCTCCACTTT,CASSPLGGIYNSPLHF
TRBV6-1,.,.,13,TRBJ1-5,TGTGCCGGAGCAGACACACAACTTCAGCCCCAGCATTTT,CAGADTQLQPQHF
TRBV5-1,.,TRBD1,15,TRBJ2-1,TGCGCCAGCACCCCGGACAGGTTCCCCTACAATGAGCAGTTCTTC,CASTPDRFPYNEQFF
TRBV7-6,.,.,15,TRBJ1-5,TGTGCCAGCAGACAACTCACAGGGACGAGGCAGCCCCAGCATTTT,CASRQLTGTRQPQHF
TRBV28,.,TRBD1,18,TRBJ1-6,TGTGCCAGCAGTCAACCGGGACAGATTCTTACCTATAATTCACCCCTCCACTTT,CASSQPGQILTYNSPLHF
TRBV7-2,.,TRBD1,16,TRBJ2-1,TGTGCCAGCAGCTTAGACGGACAGGGGTTCGGGAATGAGCAGTTCTTC,CASSLDGQGFGNEQFF
TRBV11-2,.,.,13,TRBJ1-5,TGTGCCAGCAGCTTAGGATGGGGTCAGCCCCAGCATTTT,CASSLGWGQPQHF
TRBV6-5,.,TRBD1,14,TRBJ1-3,TGTGCCAGCAGTGCCGGACAGGTTGGAAACACCATATATTTT,CASSAGQVGNTIYF
TRBV28,.,.,13,TRBJ2-2,TGTGCCAGCAGTTTAGAGGCCACCGGGGAGCTGTTTTTT,CASSLEATGELFF
TRBV10-3,.,.,12,TRBJ2-7,TGTGCCATCAGCGTACAGGGTTACGAGCAGTACTTC,CAISVQGYEQYF
TRBV4-2,.,.,16,TRBJ2-1,TGTGCCAGCAGCCAAGATGGGACTTTCTCCTACAATGAGCAGTTCTTC,CASSQDGTFSYNEQFF
TRBV2,few,TRBD1,12,TRBJ2-1,TGTGCCAGCAGAGCTGACAGGGGTGAGCAGTTCTTC,CASRADRGEQFF
TRBV27,.,.,15,TRBJ1-2,TGTGCCAGCAGCGGGGGTAGGCCAGCAAACTATGGCTACACCTTC,CASSGGRPANYGYTF
TRBV7-2,.,TRBD1,15,TRBJ2-7,TGTGCCAGCCGACCCCGGGACAGGCGACCTTACGAGCAGTACTTC,CASRPRDRRPYEQYF
TRBV5-6,.,.,18,TRBJ1-3,TGTGCCAGCAGCTTGGGGGCCACCTGGAAGACCTCTGGAAACACCATATATTTT,CASSLGATWKTSGNTIYF
TRBV6-1,once,TRBD1,14,TRBJ2-7,TGTGCCAGCTCGGGACAGGTTTTCTCCTACGAGCAGTACTTC,CASSGQVFSYEQYF
TRBV27,.,.,11,TRBJ2-4,TGTGCCAGCAGTTTAGGGGACACCCAGTACTTC,CASSLGDTQYF
TRBV4-3,.,TRBD1,14,TRBJ1-2,TGCGCCAGCAGCCAAGGGGACAGTTACTATGGCTACACCTTC,CASSQGDSYYGYTF
TRBV7-9,.,.,14,TRBJ2-1,TGTGCCAGCAGCTTACAACGGCCGCCTAATGAGCAGTTCTTC,CASSLQRPPNEQFF
TRBV7-9,once,.,13,TRBJ1-2,TGTGCCAGCAGCTTAGGTCCCTCCTATGGCTACACCTTC,CASSLGPSYGYTF
TRBV4-2,.,TRBD1,16,TRBJ2-7,TGTGCCAGCAGCCTTGGCTCCGGGACAGGGCGAGGCGAGCAGTACTTC,CASSLGSGTGRGEQYF
TRBV5-4,.,TRBD1,16,TRBJ1-1,TGTGCCAGCAGCTTGGGGGGGACAGGGAAGAACACTGAAGCTTTCTTT,CASSLGGTGKNTEAFF
TRBV28,.,TRBD2,15,TRBJ2-5,TGTGCCAGCAGCCTGACTAGCGGGAACCAAGAGACCCAGTACTTC,CASSLTSGNQETQYF
TRBV15,.,.,15,TRBJ1-2,TGTGCCACCAGCAGATCCTTACGGGACACGGATGGCTACACCTTC,CATSRSLRDTDGYTF
TRBV6-1,.,.,14,TRBJ1-4,TGTGCCAGCAGCCACGGGACCCTTAATGAAAAACTGTTTTTT,CASSHGTLNEKLFF
TRBV10-3,.,.,12,TRBJ1-2,TGTGCCATCAGTGGGGGGTCGGGCGGCTACACCTTC,CAISGGSGGYTF
TRBV11-3,.,.,14,TRBJ2-1,TGTGCCAGCAGCCTGGGATCGGGGAGCGATGAGCAGTTCTTC,CASSLGSGSDEQFF
TRBV28,.,.,17,TRBJ1-2,TGTGCCAGCAGTTTTGGGGGTTGGGGGGTAGGTGGCTATGGCTACACCTTC,CASSFGGWGVGGYGYTF
TRBV29-1,.,TRBD2,14,TRBJ2-3,TGCAGCGTTGAAGATCGGGGGGGAGCGGCTACGCAGTATTTT,CSVEDRGGAATQYF
TRBV5-1,.,TRBD1,14,TRBJ1-5,TGCGCCAGCAGCCCGGGACAGGTTGATCAGCCCCAGCATTTT,CASSPGQVDQPQHF
TRBV2,.,TRBD1,14,TRBJ1-5,TGTGCCAGCAGCCCCGACAGGGACAATCAGCCCCAGCATTTT,CASSPDRDNQPQHF
TRBV6-1,.,.,15,TRBJ1-1,TGTGCCAGCAGCCCTGCGACAGGATTTGTCACTGAAGCTTTCTTT,CASSPATGFVTEAFF
TRBV9,.,.,14,TRBJ2-5,TGTGCCAGCAGCGTAGGTGTTAGCCAAGAGACCCAGTACTTC,CASSVGVSQETQYF
TRBV5-1,.,.,13,TRBJ1-2,TGCGCCAGCAGCTTGGATACCGACCCGAACTACACCTTC,CASSLDTDPNYTF
TRBV6-6,.,.,14,TRBJ1-5,TGTGCCAGCAGTTCCCAGGGGTGGAATCAGCCCCAGCATTTT,CASSSQGWNQPQHF
TRBV11-2,.,.,13,TRBJ2-7,TGTGCCAGCAGCTTAGGACAGCTCTACGAGCAGTACTTC,CASSLGQLYEQYF
TRBV10-2,.,TRBD1,15,TRBJ2-5,TGCGCCAGCAGTGCCGGGACAGAACGTTGGGAGACCCAGTACTTC,CASSAGTERWETQYF